This T cell receptor beta chain was observed in a study of T cell repertoires in aging, cancer and after chemotherapy. Peripheral blood genomic DNA, not sorted cells or RNA, was the template. TRB rearrangements spanning V, D and J were amplified using mixed TRB-A/B primers. TCRdb reprocessed the multiplex PCR reads with MiXCR, giving one entry per CDR3 protein. The table has several thousand distinct CDR3 sequences, about 45% seen once. The receptor's source is a human donor with a solid tumor. Sequencing was carried out using blood.

The CDR3 nucleotides are TGTGCCAGCAGAATTAGTAGGGGGATCCAAGGCTCCTACAATGAGCAGTTCTTC. Translation gives CASRISRGIQGSYNEQFF. V gene TRBV12-3 or TRBV12-4 combines with J gene TRBJ2-1; possible D gene TRBD1, 6 bases. This CDR3 has 18 residues. V shed 6 bases and J shed 0 bases, with 21 bases lying between them.